These 9 T cell receptor beta chains were all obtained from the same sample, sequenced in a study of cytomegalovirus exposure and HLA in healthy donors. Primers: 60 Vbeta forward and 13 Jbeta reverse. Profiled with immunoSEQ multiplex PCR; TCRdb holds only in-frame clones, not every one. The data contain 150,000 to 200,000 clones, over 60% of them singletons. Sequenced input: PBMCs. All receptors come from a woman aged 35 to 49 in good health and CMV-seronegative.

This chain joins TRBV12-5 and TRBJ1-4, with D perhaps matching TRBD1 (6 bases). The CDR3 has 14 residues. The V and J ends lost 5 bases and 4 bases respectively, with 11 bases between them. CDR1 is LGHNT and CDR2 is FRNRAP in the germline V gene. The CDR3 region is CASGTGQINEKLFF. As DNA, the CDR3 is TGTGCTAGTGGTACTGGACAGATTAATGAAAAACTGTTTTTT.

The V call is TRBV15, the J call TRBJ1-1, with 9 nucleotides matching TRBD1. The germline V gene encodes CDR1 LNHNV and CDR2 YYDKDF (reference sequence). This CDR3 is built from 14 residues. Losses at the gene ends were 1 base for V and 4 bases for J; bases not matched to a gene: 1. The CDR3 loop reads CATSRGTGATEAFF. The CDR3 region has the DNA TGTGCCACCAGCAGAGGGACAGGGGCCACTGAAGCTTTCTTT.

This clone was seen a single time. The chain uses TRBV6-1 and TRBJ1-6; no firm D call. The CDR3 loop spans 16 amino acids. Deletions cut 6 bases from V and 0 bases from J, with 12 bases between. Germline V gives CDR1 MNHNS, CDR2 SASEGT. The CDR3 loop is CASREQNLSYNSPLHF. The CDR3 DNA sequence: TGTGCCAGCAGAGAACAGAACCTCTCCTATAATTCACCCCTCCACTTT.

This chain joins TRBV5-1 and TRBJ1-1; TRBD1 aligns across 8 bases. CDR1 SGHRS and CDR2 YFSETQ come from the germline V gene. This CDR3 spans 14 amino acids. Trimming took 1 base from V and 5 from J; bases not matched to a gene: 4. The CDR3 nucleotides read TGCGCCAGCAGCTTGCAGGGGGCGGGAACTGAAGCTTTCTTT. It specifies CASSLQGAGTEAFF.

This rearrangement joins TRBV6-5 to TRBJ1-4, with no clear D. Germline V gene sequence: CDR1 MNHEY, CDR2 SVGAGI. With 2 bases removed from V and 8 bases from J, the gap between germline ends came to 15 bases. This CDR3 is 15 amino acids long. DNA of the CDR3: TGTGCCAGCAGTTACCGCGGGGAACAAGGGGAAAAACTGTTTTTT. As protein: CASSYRGEQGEKLFF.

The chain couples TRBV5-1 to TRBJ1-4; D possibly corresponds to TRBD1 (5 bases). This CDR3 spans 12 amino acids. CDR1 SGHRS and CDR2 YFSETQ come from the germline V gene. V was clipped by 2 bases and J by 8 bases, with 7 bases between them. CDR3: CASSLRGEKLFF. Written as DNA, the CDR3 is TGCGCCAGCAGCTTAAGGGGAGAAAAACTGTTTTTT.

This sequence joins TRBV2 and TRBJ1-5; possibly TRBD1 for D (5 bases). V gave up 3 bases and J gave up 1 base, with 10 bases separating them. The CDR3 is 15 amino acids. Germline lookup yields CDR1 SNHLY and CDR2 FYNNEI. The chain's CDR3 is CASSEQGWSNQPQHF. The DNA of the CDR3 is TGTGCCAGCAGTGAGCAGGGATGGAGCAATCAGCCCCAGCATTTT.

The rearrangement uses TRBV9 and TRBJ2-7; a weak D match, TRBD1 (6 bases). The CDR3 has 15 residues. The germline V and J ends were trimmed by 2 bases and 6 bases, with 18 bases remaining between them. Per germline, CDR1 SGDLS and CDR2 YYNGEE. This chain's CDR3 is CASSVSPGELIEQYF. In DNA form, the CDR3 reads TGTGCCAGCAGCGTGTCCCCAGGGGAGCTAATCGAGCAGTACTTC.

The chain carries TRBV11-2 and TRBJ2-1; 7 bases are a match to TRBD1. The germline V gene has CDR1 SGHAT and CDR2 FQNNGV. Unmatched junction bases numbered 12, after V lost 6 bases and J lost 7 bases. The CDR3 is made up of 15 amino acids. CDR3 in DNA: TGTGCCAGCAGGTCCGGGACAGTCAAGAGGAATGAGCAGTTCTTC. Amino acids: CASRSGTVKRNEQFF.